This passage covers 26 T cell receptor beta chains from one sample sequenced in a study of T cells in Graves' hyperthyroidism and ophthalmopathy. Template material for amplifying TCR beta CDR3 regions consisted of RNA transcripts. The HTBI primer set was used in a first-round RT-PCR of the TCR CDR3. TCRdb processed the multiplex PCR reads anew with MiXCR; each CDR3 protein has one entry. This table holds roughly 130,000 distinct CDR3 sequences, roughly a fifth found once. Sequencing was carried out using blood. Receptor source: a woman in her forties or fifties with Graves' hyperthyroidism that later progressed to Graves' ophthalmopathy.

Ten or more counts support this clonotype. This chain connects TRBV10-3 to TRBJ2-5, with D maybe TRBD1 (5 bases). V lost 3 bases, J lost 6 bases, and 17 bases lay in between. The CDR3 has 15 residues. Per the germline V gene, CDR1 is ENHRY and CDR2 is SYGVKD. The CDR3 nucleotides are TGTGCCATCAGTGAAAGATCAGGGTCAACAAAGACCCAGTACTTC. Its translation: CAISERSGSTKTQYF.

This clonotype was seen more than once but under ten times. The V gene is TRBV28, the J gene TRBJ2-2; possibly TRBD1 or TRBD2 for D (5 bases each). Per the germline V gene, CDR1 is MDHEN and CDR2 is SYDVKM. V was pared by 4 bases and J by 2 bases, with 20 bases between. The CDR3 sequence is 18 residues long. Here the CDR3 reads CASSSGAHGLRNTGELFF. The CDR3 region has the DNA TGTGCCAGCAGTTCCGGGGCCCACGGCCTGCGTAACACCGGGGAGCTGTTTTTT.

The sample holds many counts of this clonotype. The rearrangement joins TRBV20-1 to TRBJ2-5; 12 bases align to TRBD2. Germline-derived CDR1 and CDR2 are DFQATT and SNEGSKA (reference sequence). V trimming: 5 bases; J trimming: 3 bases; junction bases outside the gene matches: 4. This CDR3 region has 14 residues. The CDR3 reads CSALRLAGEETQYF. DNA for the CDR3: TGCAGTGCTCTCCGACTAGCGGGAGAAGAGACCCAGTACTTC.

The chain uses TRBV5-4 and TRBJ2-6; 14 bases map to TRBD2. The CDR3 is 20 residues long. CDR1 SGHNT and CDR2 YYREEE come from the germline V gene (reference sequence). V lost 2 bases, J lost 0 bases, and 7 bases stayed unmatched. CDR3 protein: CASSFGLAGGPLSGANVLTF. DNA for the CDR3: TGTGCCAGCAGCTTTGGACTAGCGGGAGGACCCCTCTCTGGGGCCAACGTCCTGACTTTC.

This clonotype has more than one count but fewer than ten. The gene calls are TRBV29-1 and TRBJ1-1; no definite D call. Trimming cost V 8 bases and J 1 base, with 8 bases left between them. There are 11 residues in the CDR3. Germline CDR1 reads SQVTM; CDR2 reads ANQGSEA. CDR3 coding DNA: TGCAGCACCCTGACGAACACTGAAGCTTTCTTT. Protein: CSTLTNTEAFF.

This chain uses TRBV7-9 with TRBJ2-7; D may be TRBD1 (6 bases). This CDR3 region has 14 residues. Deletions cut 5 bases from V and 3 bases from J, with 14 bases between. CDR1 is SEHNR, CDR2 FQNEAQ, per germline (reference sequence). CDR3 amino acids: CASSPMGAIYEQYF. The CDR3 DNA sequence: TGTGCCAGCAGCCCCATGGGGGCAATCTACGAGCAGTACTTC.

In DNA, the CDR3 is TGTGCCAGCAGCACCCCTGGGGCGGGAGAAGACAATGAGCAGTTCTTC. Its protein product is CASSTPGAGEDNEQFF. The V call is TRBV9, the J call TRBJ2-1; 7 nucleotides line up with TRBD2. Germline CDR1 and CDR2: SGDLS and YYNGEE. V dropped 4 bases and J dropped 5; count of bases not matched to a gene: 12. CDR3 length: 16 amino acids.

This clonotype was picked up many times. CDR3 residues: CASSLGLSQGEQYF. In nucleotides, the CDR3 is TGTGCCAGCAGTTTAGGGCTATCCCAGGGGGAGCAGTACTTC. The chain recombines TRBV28 with TRBJ2-7, with a weak D call TRBD1 (6 bases). CDR1 MDHEN and CDR2 SYDVKM come from the germline V gene. V was shortened by 2 bases and J by 7 bases, with 15 bases between the two germline ends. The CDR3 totals 14 residues.

The sample holds many counts of this clonotype. The rearrangement joins TRBV7-9 to TRBJ1-1, with TRBD1 matching over 8 bases. Looked up from germline, CDR1 is SEHNR and CDR2 is FQNEAQ (reference sequence). The CDR3 spans 19 residues. With 4 bases clipped from V and 0 bases from J, the junction kept 16 bases outside the gene matches. The CDR3 spells CASSSRIQDRGLMNTEAFF. CDR3 coding DNA: TGTGCCAGCAGCTCACGAATACAAGACAGGGGATTAATGAACACTGAAGCTTTCTTT.

The sample holds a few counts of this clonotype. The chain joins TRBV4-1 to TRBJ2-5; D ambiguous. CDR3 length: 15 residues. Germline CDR1 reads MGHRA; CDR2 reads YSYEKL. Trimming took 0 bases from V and 5 from J, leaving 13 bases between them. As DNA, the CDR3 is TGCGCCAGCAGCCAAGAGAAAGGGCTTGGGGAGACCCAGTACTTC. This sequence encodes CASSQEKGLGETQYF.

The chain recombines TRBV28 with TRBJ1-2; possibly TRBD1 for D (5 bases). Deletions cut 6 bases from V and 4 bases from J, with 15 bases between. This CDR3 spans 14 amino acids. Germline assignment: CDR1 MDHEN and CDR2 SYDVKM. Written as DNA, the CDR3 is TGTGCCAGCAGGGGGACCGGGCAGGGCTATGGCTACACCTTC. It yields the protein CASRGTGQGYGYTF.

The chain joins TRBV28 to TRBJ2-1; 9 bases fit TRBD2. The CDR3 has 15 residues. Trimming took 5 bases from V and 4 from J; bases not matched to a gene: 6. Germline CDR1 MDHEN, CDR2 SYDVKM. The CDR3 region is CASSPRSGGYNEQFF. CDR3 coding DNA: TGTGCCAGCAGTCCCCGTAGCGGGGGTTACAATGAGCAGTTCTTC.

A few counts support this clonotype. J is TRBJ2-7 and V is TRBV30; D possibly corresponds to TRBD1 (7 bases). This CDR3 has 14 amino acids. CDR1 and CDR2 (germline): GTSNPN, SVGIG (reference sequence). V shed 3 bases and J shed 5 bases, with 17 bases lying between them. The CDR3 loop reads CAWSGGRGFHEQYF. CDR3 sequence (DNA): TGTGCCTGGAGCGGGGGCAGGGGGTTCCACGAGCAGTACTTC.

This clonotype was seen at least ten times. The genes are TRBV7-9 and TRBJ2-1; D unclear. The CDR3 spans 17 residues. Germline loops: CDR1 SEHNR, CDR2 FQNEAQ (reference sequence). Trimming removed 4 bases from V and 0 bases from J, with 16 bases in between. The CDR3 here is CASSSRTTLSSYNEQFF. The CDR3 coding sequence is TGTGCCAGCAGCTCCCGTACGACTCTTAGCTCCTACAATGAGCAGTTCTTC.

This clonotype was observed at least ten times. This rearrangement joins TRBV20-1 to TRBJ2-3, with TRBD2 matching 13 bases. The V segment lost 1 base and the J segment 7 bases; nucleotides outside the gene matches: 8. Germline-derived CDR1 and CDR2 are DFQATT and SNEGSKA (reference sequence). The length of the CDR3 is 16 residues. The CDR3 DNA reads as TGCAGTGCTAGAGTCCCCGGACTAGCGGGGGCCAATACGCAGTATTTT. Its translation: CSARVPGLAGANTQYF.

Worth noting for this clonotype: A read error is possible here, since a much larger clone lies one base away. The chain links TRBV6-1 to TRBJ2-3; maybe TRBD2 (5 bases). From germline, CDR1 is MNHNS and CDR2 SASEGT. V was pared by 7 bases and J by 4 bases, with 18 bases between. The CDR3 sequence is 15 residues long. CDR3 amino acids: CASKLEAAGPDTQYF. The CDR3 DNA reads as TGTGCCAGCAAACTAGAGGCCGCCGGCCCAGATACGCAGTATTTT.

This clonotype was counted between two and nine times. The genes are TRBV20-1 and TRBJ1-4; D unclear. From germline, CDR1 is DFQATT and CDR2 SNEGSKA (reference sequence). This CDR3 contains 15 residues. The germline V and J ends were trimmed by 6 bases and 6 bases, with 20 bases remaining between them. The CDR3 spells CSASVTGGFYEKLFF. The CDR3 nucleotides are TGCAGTGCCTCAGTCACGGGAGGGTTTTATGAAAAACTGTTTTTT.

V gene TRBV30 combines with J gene TRBJ2-7, with unresolved D. The CDR3 runs to 16 residues. Trimming pared 0 bases from V and 2 bases from J, leaving 17 bases between. From germline, CDR1 is GTSNPN and CDR2 SVGIG (reference sequence). This CDR3 is CAWSVRGIPQAYEQYF. DNA of the CDR3: TGTGCCTGGAGTGTACGCGGAATTCCCCAAGCCTACGAGCAGTACTTC.

This clonotype has a count of ten or more. The chain uses TRBV3-1 and TRBJ2-1; weak D call: TRBD2 (6 bases). Trimming removed 1 base at V and 8 bases at J, with 18 bases between. There are 16 residues in the CDR3. Germline CDR1 is LGHDT and CDR2 is YNNKEL (reference sequence). The CDR3 loop reads CASSQGNLAPGDEQFF. The CDR3 nucleotides read TGTGCCAGCAGCCAAGGAAACCTAGCGCCTGGGGATGAGCAGTTCTTC.

The sample holds many counts of this clonotype. This chain connects TRBV28 to TRBJ2-3; D tentatively fits TRBD1 or TRBD2 (5 bases each). Germline V gives CDR1 MDHEN, CDR2 SYDVKM. V shed 4 bases and J shed 3 bases, with 17 bases lying between them. The CDR3 is made up of 16 amino acids. CDR3 sequence reads: CASSSLGPSRTDTQYF. In DNA, the CDR3 is TGTGCCAGCAGTTCCTTGGGACCCTCTAGGACAGATACGCAGTATTTT.

The V gene is TRBV3-1, the J gene TRBJ2-7; D gene uncertain. Germline CDR1 reads LGHDT; CDR2 reads YNNKEL (reference sequence). The CDR3 is 15 residues long. V gave up 0 bases and J gave up 2 bases, with 11 bases separating them. The CDR3 DNA follows: TGTGCCAGCAGCCAAGATCTCGGAAAGACCTACGAGCAGTACTTC. Its protein is CASSQDLGKTYEQYF.

This clonotype was observed at least ten times. V gene TRBV12-3 or TRBV12-4 combines with J gene TRBJ2-7; 8 bases fit TRBD1. V was clipped by 5 bases and J by 4 bases; unmatched bases: 1. The CDR3 is made up of 12 amino acids. The CDR3 region has the DNA TGTGCCAGCAGTAGGACAGGGTACGAGCAGTACTTC. It translates to CASSRTGYEQYF.

There are many counts of this clonotype. The chain carries TRBV28 and TRBJ2-7, with D possibly TRBD1 on 6 matching bases. The CDR3 consists of 15 residues. The ends were cut back, 5 bases at V and 3 bases at J, with 17 bases in the middle. Per the germline V gene, CDR1 is MDHEN and CDR2 is SYDVKM. CDR3 amino acids: CASSRHHVGGYEQYF. The CDR3 DNA reads as TGTGCCAGCAGTCGGCACCACGTAGGGGGCTACGAGCAGTACTTC. The full variable domain, in which reference TRBV28 and TRBJ2-7 provide the parts outside the CDR3, is DVKVTQSSRYLVKRTGEKVFLECVQDMDHENMFWYRQDPGLGLRLIYFSYDVKMKEKGDIPEGYSVSREKKERFSLILESASTNQTSMYLCASSRHHVGGYEQYFGPGTRLTVT.

This clonotype was seen at least ten times. This chain uses TRBV4-1 with TRBJ2-3; 11 nucleotides align to TRBD2. The CDR3 length is 15 residues. Germline V gene lookup returns CDR1 MGHRA and CDR2 YSYEKL. V lost 4 bases, J lost 4 bases, and 4 bases stayed unmatched. The CDR3 region has the DNA TGCGCCAGCAGCCTCGGGACTAGCGGACCAGATACGCAGTATTTT. Translation: CASSLGTSGPDTQYF.

The CDR3 DNA follows: TGCAGTGCTCCTCAGGGGGGGAACACTGAAGCTTTCTTT. This sequence encodes CSAPQGGNTEAFF. V usage is TRBV20-1 and J usage is TRBJ1-1, with TRBD1 matching 7 bases. V lost 5 bases to trimming and J lost 1 base; unmatched junction nucleotides: 4. CDR3 length equals 13 residues. CDR1 and CDR2 (germline): DFQATT, SNEGSKA (reference sequence).

This clonotype came up many times. The V call is TRBV3-1, the J call TRBJ1-1; D unresolved. The V gene lost 3 bases and the J gene lost 6 bases, with 8 bases spanning the gap. This CDR3 contains 12 residues. Per the germline V gene, CDR1 is LGHDT and CDR2 is YNNKEL (reference sequence). CDR3 region: CASSQGAPEAFF. The CDR3 nucleotides are TGTGCCAGCAGCCAGGGAGCTCCTGAAGCTTTCTTT.